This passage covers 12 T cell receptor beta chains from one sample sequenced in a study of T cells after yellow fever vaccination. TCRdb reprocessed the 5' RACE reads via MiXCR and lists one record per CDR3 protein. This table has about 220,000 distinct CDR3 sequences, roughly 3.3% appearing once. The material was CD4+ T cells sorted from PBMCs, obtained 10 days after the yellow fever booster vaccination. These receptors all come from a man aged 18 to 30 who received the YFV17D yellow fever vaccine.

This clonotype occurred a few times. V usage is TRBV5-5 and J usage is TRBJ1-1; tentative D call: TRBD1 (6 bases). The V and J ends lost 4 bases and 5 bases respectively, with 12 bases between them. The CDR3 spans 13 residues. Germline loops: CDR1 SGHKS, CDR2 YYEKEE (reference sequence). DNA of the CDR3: TGTGCCAGCAGCGGCGAAGGGGGGACTGAAGCTTTCTTT. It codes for CASSGEGGTEAFF. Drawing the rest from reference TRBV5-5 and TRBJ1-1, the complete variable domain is DAGVTQSPTHLIKTRGQQVTLRCSPISGHKSVSWYQQVLGQGPQFIFQYYEKEERGRGNFPDRFSARQFPNYSSELNVNALLLGDSALYLCASSGEGGTEAFFGQGTRLTVV.

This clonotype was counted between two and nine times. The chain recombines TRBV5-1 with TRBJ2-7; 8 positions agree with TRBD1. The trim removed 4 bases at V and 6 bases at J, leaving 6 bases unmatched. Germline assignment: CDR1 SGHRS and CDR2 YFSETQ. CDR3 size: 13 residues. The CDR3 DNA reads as TGCGCCAGCAGCAAGACAGGGGACGGCGAGCAGTACTTC. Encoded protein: CASSKTGDGEQYF. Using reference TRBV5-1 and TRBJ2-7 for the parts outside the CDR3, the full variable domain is KAGVTQTPRYLIKTRGQQVTLSCSPISGHRSVSWYQQTPGQGLQFLFEYFSETQRNKGNFPGRFSGRQFSNSRSEMNVSTLELGDSALYLCASSKTGDGEQYFGPGTRLTVT.

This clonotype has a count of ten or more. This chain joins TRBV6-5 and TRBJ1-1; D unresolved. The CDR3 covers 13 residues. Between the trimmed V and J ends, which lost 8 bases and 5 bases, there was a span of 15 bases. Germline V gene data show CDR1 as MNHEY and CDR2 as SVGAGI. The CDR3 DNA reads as TGTGCCAGCGGATATGGGCTGGGAACTGAAGCTTTCTTT. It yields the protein CASGYGLGTEAFF.

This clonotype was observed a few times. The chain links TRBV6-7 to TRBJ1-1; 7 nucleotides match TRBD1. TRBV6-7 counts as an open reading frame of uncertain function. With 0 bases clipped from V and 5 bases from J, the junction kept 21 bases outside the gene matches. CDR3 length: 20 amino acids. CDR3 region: CASSYSLGQCEPRDETEAFF. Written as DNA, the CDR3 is TGTGCCAGCAGTTACTCGCTGGGACAGTGCGAACCACGCGACGAGACTGAAGCTTTCTTT.

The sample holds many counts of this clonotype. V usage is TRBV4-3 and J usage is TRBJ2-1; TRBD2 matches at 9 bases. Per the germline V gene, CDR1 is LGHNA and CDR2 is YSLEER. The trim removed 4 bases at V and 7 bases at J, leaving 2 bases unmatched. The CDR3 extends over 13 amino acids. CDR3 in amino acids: CASSRGLANEQFF. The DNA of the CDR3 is TGCGCCAGCAGCCGGGGACTAGCTAATGAGCAGTTCTTC.

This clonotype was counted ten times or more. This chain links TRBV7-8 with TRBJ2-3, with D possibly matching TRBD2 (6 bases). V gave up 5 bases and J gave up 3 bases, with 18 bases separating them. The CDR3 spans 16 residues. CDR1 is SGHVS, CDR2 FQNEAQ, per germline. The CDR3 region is CASSPLGGTLTDTQYF. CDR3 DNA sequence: TGTGCCAGCAGCCCATTGGGCGGGACTCTTACAGATACGCAGTATTTT.

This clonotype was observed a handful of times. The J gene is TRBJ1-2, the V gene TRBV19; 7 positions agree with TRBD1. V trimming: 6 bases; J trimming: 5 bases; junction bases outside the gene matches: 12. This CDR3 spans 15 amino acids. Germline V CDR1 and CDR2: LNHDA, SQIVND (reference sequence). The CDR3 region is CASRRNRGSTYGYTF. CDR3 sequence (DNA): TGTGCCAGTAGGAGGAACAGGGGCTCAACTTATGGCTACACCTTC.

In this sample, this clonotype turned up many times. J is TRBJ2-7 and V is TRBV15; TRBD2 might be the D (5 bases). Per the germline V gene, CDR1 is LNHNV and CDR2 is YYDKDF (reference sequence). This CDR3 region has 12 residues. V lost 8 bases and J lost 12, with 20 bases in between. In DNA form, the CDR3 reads TGTGCCACCGCGGGCGCGGGCCTGGGCCTGTACGTC. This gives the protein CATAGAGLGLYV.

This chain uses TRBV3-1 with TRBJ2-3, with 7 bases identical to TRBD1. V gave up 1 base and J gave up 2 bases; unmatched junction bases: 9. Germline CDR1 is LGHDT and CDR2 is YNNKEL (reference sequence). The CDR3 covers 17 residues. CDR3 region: CASSQAGTAYSTDTQYF. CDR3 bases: TGTGCCAGCAGCCAAGCCGGGACAGCCTACTCCACAGATACGCAGTATTTT.

The CDR3 DNA is TGTGCCAGCAGTCGCAGCGGGGGATACTCCTACAATGAGCAGTTCTTC. Translated, it gives CASSRSGGYSYNEQFF. The rearrangement uses TRBV12-3 or TRBV12-4 and TRBJ2-1; 8 bases match TRBD2. The CDR3 sequence is 16 residues long. Trimming at V came to 5 bases and at J to 0 bases, leaving 6 bases not matched to a gene.

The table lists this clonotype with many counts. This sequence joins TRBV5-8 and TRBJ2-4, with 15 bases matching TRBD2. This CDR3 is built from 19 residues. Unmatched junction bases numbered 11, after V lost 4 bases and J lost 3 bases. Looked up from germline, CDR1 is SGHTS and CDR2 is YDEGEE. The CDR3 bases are TGTGCCAGCAGCGTCGGACTAGCGGGGGGGTTGTCAGGCAAAAACATTCAGTACTTC. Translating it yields CASSVGLAGGLSGKNIQYF.

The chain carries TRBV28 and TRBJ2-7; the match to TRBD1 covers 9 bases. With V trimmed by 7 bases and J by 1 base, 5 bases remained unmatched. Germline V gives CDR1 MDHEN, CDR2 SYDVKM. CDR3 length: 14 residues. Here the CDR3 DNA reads TGTGCCAGCAACCCTGGACAGGGGTCCTACGAGCAGTACGTC. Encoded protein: CASNPGQGSYEQYV.